Here is one TCR beta chain with its context. V was clipped by 2 bases and J by 0 bases; unmatched bases: 6. There are 18 residues in the CDR3. Germline lookup yields CDR1 SGDLS and CDR2 YYNGEE. The data belong to a study of cytomegalovirus exposure and HLA in healthy donors. Measured with immunoSEQ multiplex PCR; TCRdb has only the in-frame clones, and not every one. Here the sample spans 90,000 to 150,000 clones, about 84% being singletons. This TCR was sampled from a man between 18 and 29 years old in good health and CMV-seronegative. Source material: PBMCs. V gene TRBV9 combines with J gene TRBJ2-1, with 12 bases that match TRBD2. The CDR3 nucleotides read TGTGCCAGCAGCGTGGGGGCTAGCGGGAGGGGCTCCTACAATGAGCAGTTCTTC. Amino acids: CASSVGASGRGSYNEQFF.